Described below is a single TCR beta chain sequence and its context. Its antigen is undetermined. TCRdb itself ran the RT-PCR reads through MiXCR, one entry per CDR3 protein. Found here are roughly 570,000 distinct CDR3 sequences, around 15% of them singletons; the top ten hold 11%. These data originate in a study of response to subunit inactivated influenza vaccine. General study findings and limits: Researchers suggested that each seasonal influenza vaccination recruits few new T cells.

The CDR3 is 13 amino acids. Trimming shortened V by 7 bases and J by 2 bases, and 12 bases separated the two germline ends. The germline V gene has CDR1 SNHLY and CDR2 FYNNEI. The chain joins TRBV2 to TRBJ2-7; either TRBD1 or TRBD2 may fit D (6 bases each). This TCR was recovered from a man in his fifties who received an inactivated influenza vaccine. The specimen was PBMCs from blood, collected about 11 days after vaccination. The CDR3 loop reads CASNPGATYEQYF. The CDR3 region has the DNA TGTGCCAGCAACCCGGGGGCGACCTACGAGCAGTACTTC.